One and the same sample provided the 8 T cell receptor beta chains below, sequenced in a study of T cell responses to AZD1222 COVID-19 vaccine. TCRdb keeps only in-frame clones here, not all; method: immunoSEQ multiplex PCR. The data contain about 72,000 clones, about nine tenths of them seen just once; the ten biggest clones take up over 25%. The source material was peripheral blood, sampled 28 days after the second AZD1222 dose. These receptors all stem from an adult who received the AZD1222 COVID-19 vaccine.

This clone was counted once. V and J are TRBV4-2 and TRBJ2-7; possible D gene TRBD1, 6 bases. This CDR3 contains 15 residues. Germline V lookup: CDR1 LGHNA, CDR2 YNFKEQ. Trimming left V 2 bases short and J 4 bases short, with 15 bases between. CDR3 DNA sequence: TGTGCCAGCAGCCAACCCCCGGACAGCATTTACGAGCAGTACTTC. Translation: CASSQPPDSIYEQYF.

The chain combines TRBV19 with TRBJ1-2; D gene ambiguous. Germline V lookup: CDR1 LNHDA, CDR2 SQIVND (reference sequence). This CDR3 contains 14 residues. Trimming cost V 3 bases and J 10 bases, with 18 bases left between them. The CDR3 region is CASSMGGFLVDYTF. The CDR3 coding sequence is TGTGCCAGTAGTATGGGCGGGTTCCTCGTGGACTACACCTTC.

The chain combines TRBV6-2 or TRBV6-3 with TRBJ2-1; 7 nucleotides match TRBD2. Germline loops: CDR1 MNHEY, CDR2 SVGEGT. CDR3 length equals 14 residues. The ends lost 2 bases at V and 8 bases at J; junction bases unmatched: 6. CDR3 in amino acids: CASSYGGSRDEQFF. The CDR3 nucleotides are TGTGCCAGCAGTTACGGCGGGAGTAGGGATGAGCAGTTCTTC.

The chain employs TRBV4-1 and TRBJ1-2, with a tentative D call TRBD1 (6 bases). CDR3 size: 15 residues. Per germline, CDR1 MGHRA and CDR2 YSYEKL. Deletions cut 1 base from V and 6 bases from J, with 15 bases between. CDR3 in amino acids: CASSQGQGHYNGYTF. The CDR3 nucleotides are TGCGCCAGCAGCCAAGGTCAGGGACACTACAATGGCTACACCTTC.

Many counts were recorded for this clone. The rearrangement uses TRBV27 and TRBJ1-2; the D is unclear. Germline assignment: CDR1 MNHEY and CDR2 SMNVEV (reference sequence). The CDR3 length is 16 residues. V gave up 5 bases and J gave up 3 bases, with 19 bases separating them. CDR3 region: CASSPRRTTSDYGYTF. The DNA of the CDR3 is TGTGCCAGCAGTCCACGACGGACTACATCCGACTATGGCTACACCTTC.

V is TRBV9 and J is TRBJ2-1; D is undetermined. Germline V gene lookup returns CDR1 SGDLS and CDR2 YYNGEE. V shed 4 bases and J shed 0 bases, with 20 bases lying between them. The CDR3 contains 18 residues. CDR3 coding DNA: TGTGCCAGCAGCACTCGACCCATCGCCACGAGCTCCTACAATGAGCAGTTCTTC. Its translation: CASSTRPIATSSYNEQFF.

The V and J genes are TRBV6-6 and TRBJ2-2; no clear D. CDR1 is MNHNY, CDR2 SVGAGI, per germline (reference sequence). The CDR3 length is 14 residues. Between the trimmed V and J ends, which lost 2 bases and 7 bases, there was a span of 11 bases. In DNA, the CDR3 is TGTGCCAGCAGTTACCCGGTCGGGCGCGGGGAGCTGTTTTTT. It specifies CASSYPVGRGELFF.

The V call is TRBV7-9, the J call TRBJ2-7; 7 nucleotides match TRBD1. This CDR3 is built from 16 residues. After removal of 3 bases from V and 11 bases from J, the junction contained 19 bases not matched to a gene. Germline-derived CDR1 and CDR2 are SEHNR and FQNEAQ (reference sequence). DNA of the CDR3: TGTGCCAGCAGCTTGGGAACGGATTTCGGGACAGCTGTTAAGTACTTC. Translating it yields CASSLGTDFGTAVKYF.